A selection of T cell receptor beta chains follows, all from one sample in a study of blood T cell repertoires in COVID-19. TCRdb keeps only in-frame clones here, not all; method: immunoSEQ multiplex PCR. The sample gives 300,000 to 350,000 clones, approximately 88% of which show up once; more than 7.5% is in the top ten. Input material: peripheral blood. Every receptor here comes from a man aged 30 to 39 with COVID-19, enrolled during active disease. The CDR3 runs from the conserved cysteine through the conserved F or W. D genes are given only for firm matches. Where a row states a size, it is once, few, many or the class of an expanded clone; other rows omit it.

clone_size	d_call	j_call	v_call	cdr3_aa	cdr3_nt
NA	TRBD1	TRBJ1-2	TRBV5-1	CASSPRGQGGYTF	TGCGCCAGCAGCCCCAGGGGGCAAGGTGGCTACACCTTC
NA	NA	TRBJ2-5	TRBV24-1	CATSGGQGFQETQYF	TGTGCCACCAGTGGGGGCCAGGGATTCCAAGAGACCCAGTACTTC
NA	NA	TRBJ1-2	TRBV3-1/TRBV3-2	CASSQDVQGWGYTF	TGTGCCAGCAGCCAAGATGTACAGGGTTGGGGCTACACCTTC
few	NA	TRBJ2-7	TRBV5-1	CASSLPPSTSLYEQYF	TGCGCCAGCAGCTTGCCTCCTTCAACGAGTCTTTACGAGCAGTACTTC
NA	TRBD2	TRBJ2-7	TRBV30	CAWVGVGRGPYEQYF	TGTGCCTGGGTCGGCGTGGGGAGGGGACCCTACGAGCAGTACTTC
NA	NA	TRBJ1-2	TRBV28	CASSFRTVQGNYGYTF	TGTGCCAGCAGTTTTCGGACGGTTCAGGGGAACTATGGCTACACCTTC
NA	TRBD1	TRBJ1-3	TRBV3-1/TRBV3-2	CASRKGQGSGNTIYF	TGTGCCAGCAGAAAGGGACAGGGCTCTGGAAACACCATATATTTT
NA	TRBD1	TRBJ2-7	TRBV24-1	CATSDPATDRGQIYEQYF	TGTGCCACCAGTGACCCAGCGACAGACAGGGGTCAGATCTACGAGCAGTACTTC
NA	NA	TRBJ1-1	TRBV3-1/TRBV3-2	CASSTRVFEPEAFF	TGTGCCAGCAGCACCCGGGTTTTCGAGCCTGAAGCTTTCTTT
NA	TRBD2	TRBJ2-7	TRBV11-2	CASSQSSGNSYEQYF	TGTGCCAGCAGCCAATCTAGCGGTAACTCCTACGAGCAGTACTTC
NA	NA	TRBJ2-5	TRBV4-1	CASSQMDSQETQYF	TGCGCCAGCAGCCAGATGGACAGCCAAGAGACCCAGTACTTC
NA	NA	TRBJ1-6	TRBV7-2	CASSYGQGLDYNSPLHF	TGTGCCAGCAGCTACGGTCAGGGATTAGACTATAATTCACCCCTCCACTTT
NA	TRBD2	TRBJ2-3	TRBV10-3	CAISVLAGTEDTQYF	TGTGCCATCAGTGTACTAGCGGGAACGGAAGATACGCAGTATTTT
once	TRBD1	TRBJ2-7	TRBV7-2	CASRLAGTGEGEQYF	TGTGCCAGCAGACTCGCCGGGACAGGGGAGGGCGAGCAGTACTTC
NA	NA	TRBJ2-7	TRBV6-2/TRBV6-3	CASSLNAVPYEQYF	TGTGCCAGCAGTTTGAATGCGGTGCCCTACGAGCAGTACTTC
NA	NA	TRBJ1-3	TRBV18	CASSPLLFFGTLKSSGNTIYF	TGTGCCAGCTCACCACTTCTTTTTTTCGGGACACTGAAGAGCTCTGGAAACACCATATATTTT
once	NA	TRBJ1-1	TRBV9	CASSVEIEYTEAFF	TGTGCCAGCAGCGTAGAGATTGAGTACACTGAAGCTTTCTTT
NA	TRBD1	TRBJ1-6	TRBV12-5	CASGLGQGYSPLHF	TGTGCTAGTGGTTTGGGACAGGGCTATTCACCCCTCCACTTT
NA	TRBD2	TRBJ2-7	TRBV25-1	CASSEVETSGTYEQYF	TGTGCCAGCAGTGAAGTCGAGACTAGCGGGACCTACGAGCAGTACTTC
NA	NA	TRBJ1-6	TRBV5-6	CASEVYRFGNNSPLHF	TGTGCCTCGGAGGTATATAGATTTGGCAATAATTCACCCCTCCACTTT
NA	NA	TRBJ2-5	TRBV5-4	CASSSVGQGSETQYF	TGTGCCAGCAGCTCCGTGGGGCAGGGGTCAGAGACCCAGTACTTC
NA	NA	TRBJ2-7	TRBV24-1	CATSDHTGNPYEQYF	TGTGCCACCAGTGATCATACAGGGAACCCCTACGAGCAGTACTTC
NA	TRBD1	TRBJ1-2	TRBV19	CASSTDRGNYGYTF	TGTGCCAGTAGTACGGACAGGGGGAACTATGGCTACACCTTC
NA	TRBD1	TRBJ1-6	TRBV19	CASSLQGLRNSPLHF	TGTGCCAGCTCTTTACAGGGGTTACGGAATTCACCCCTCCACTTT
NA	TRBD1	TRBJ1-2	TRBV5-4	CASSQKQGNYGYTF	TGTGCCAGCAGCCAAAAACAGGGGAACTATGGCTACACCTTC
NA	NA	TRBJ1-2	TRBV7-2	CASSRPQGGYGYTF	TGTGCCAGCAGCCGGCCCCAGGGAGGGTATGGCTACACCTTC
NA	TRBD1	TRBJ1-1	TRBV7-3	CASSVTGGTEAFF	TGTGCCAGCAGCGTAACAGGGGGCACTGAAGCTTTCTTT
once	NA	TRBJ2-2	TRBV6-4	CASSDSSGARNTGELFF	TGTGCCAGCAGTGACTCCTCAGGGGCCCGGAACACCGGGGAGCTGTTTTTT
NA	TRBD1	TRBJ2-3	TRBV19	CASMVTGADTQYF	TGTGCCAGTATGGTGACAGGGGCAGATACGCAGTATTTT
NA	TRBD2	TRBJ2-2	TRBV28	CASTLPSGLERAGELFF	TGTGCCAGCACTTTACCCTCGGGACTAGAGCGCGCCGGGGAGCTGTTTTTT
NA	NA	TRBJ1-2	TRBV19	CASSIGVGERTNYGYTF	TGTGCCAGTAGTATAGGGGTAGGGGAAAGGACAAACTATGGCTACACCTTC
NA	NA	TRBJ1-1	TRBV28	CASSSPDRNTEAFF	TGTGCCAGCAGTTCACCGGACAGAAACACTGAAGCTTTCTTT
once	NA	TRBJ2-5	TRBV25-1	CASSELIGRGARTQYF	TGTGCCAGCAGTGAATTAATAGGCAGGGGGGCCAGAACCCAGTACTTC
NA	TRBD1	TRBJ1-5	TRBV5-1	CASSLDRGPQPQHF	TGCGCCAGCAGCCTAGACAGGGGGCCTCAGCCCCAGCATTTT
NA	NA	TRBJ1-2	TRBV13	CASTSRRGGGGYTF	TGTGCCAGCACCTCCCGACGGGGGGGAGGTGGCTACACCTTC
NA	NA	TRBJ1-1	TRBV27	CASSLLGATEAFF	TGTGCCAGCAGTTTACTGGGGGCCACTGAAGCTTTCTTT
NA	TRBD2	TRBJ2-1	TRBV19	CASSIMSSGSYEQFF	TGTGCCAGTAGTATAATGTCTAGCGGGAGCTATGAGCAGTTCTTC
NA	TRBD1	TRBJ1-2	TRBV2	CASSLTGNYGYTF	TGTGCCAGCAGTCTGACAGGGAACTATGGCTACACCTTC
NA	NA	TRBJ2-1	TRBV7-2	CASSLGPTRALSNEQFF	TGTGCCAGCAGCTTGGGGCCGACTAGAGCGCTTTCCAATGAGCAGTTCTTC
NA	TRBD2	TRBJ2-7	TRBV2	CASSGRGGAPGEQYF	TGTGCCAGCAGTGGACGGGGGGGGGCACCTGGGGAGCAGTACTTC
NA	NA	TRBJ1-2	TRBV30	CAWSEETVSYGYTF	TGTGCCTGGAGTGAAGAGACAGTTAGCTATGGCTACACCTTC
NA	TRBD2	TRBJ2-3	TRBV4-2	CASSHATGTSGRERTQYF	TGTGCCAGCAGCCACGCTACCGGGACTAGCGGGAGGGAGCGCACGCAGTATTTT
NA	NA	TRBJ2-6	TRBV30	CANEGRSGANVLTF	TGTGCAAACGAGGGCCGCTCTGGGGCCAACGTCCTGACTTTC
NA	NA	TRBJ1-5	TRBV5-6	CASSRGQSNQPQHF	TGTGCCAGCAGTCGTGGACAGAGCAATCAGCCCCAGCATTTT
NA	TRBD1	TRBJ1-1	TRBV6-5	CASSYGTGSSEAFF	TGTGCCAGCAGTTACGGGACAGGGTCTTCTGAAGCTTTCTTT
few	NA	TRBJ2-6	TRBV7-3	CASSLNRPGAGANVLTF	TGTGCCAGCAGCTTAAACAGGCCCGGAGCCGGGGCCAACGTCCTGACTTTC
NA	TRBD1	TRBJ1-6	TRBV9	CASSEQGAKSSYNSPLHF	TGTGCCAGCAGCGAGCAGGGGGCGAAAAGCTCCTATAATTCACCCCTCCACTTT